This TCR beta chain was retrieved from a study of patients and donors after allogeneic stem cell transplantation. Germline values: CDR1 MNHEY, CDR2 SVGAGI. V was pared by 7 bases and J by 5 bases, with 7 bases of the junction left unmatched. The CDR3 contains 15 residues. Each CDR3 protein is one row after TCRdb ran MiXCR on the RT-PCR reads. The table has approximately 150,000 distinct CDR3 sequences, 30% seen once; the top ten hold around 3%. In its sample, this clonotype was seen a few times. V usage is TRBV6-5 and J usage is TRBJ2-5, with 13 bases lining up with TRBD2. Sequenced material: blood, either unsorted or a sorted T cell fraction (not recorded which). This sequence was found in a human donor who was either an allogeneic HSCT recipient or a stem cell or donor lymphocyte infusion donor (not recorded which). It is not recorded whose cells these are; they may come from a transplant donor. CDR3 loop: CASTRTSGRWETQYF. CDR3 nucleotide sequence: TGTGCCAGCACAAGGACTAGCGGGAGATGGGAGACCCAGTACTTC.